This T cell receptor beta chain was identified in a study of neoadjuvant nivolumab and ipilimumab in lung cancer. Study-wide findings and caveats: TCR clonality did not significantly correlate with pathologic tumor regression. Resected tumors had greater TCR richness and clonality than uninvolved lung. A small number of samples were TCR sequenced.

Regarding this clone: Its cognate antigen is unknown.

Between the trimmed V and J ends, which lost 3 bases and 2 bases, there was a span of 9 bases. This CDR3 spans 14 amino acids. Germline CDR1 is SGHNT and CDR2 is YENEEA. TCRdb's table, derived via immunoSEQ multiplex PCR, lists solely in-frame clones and lacks some. The table has roughly 20,000 clones, around 82% seen once. The clonotype comes from an adult with non-small cell lung cancer. The chain has TRBV11-3 and TRBJ2-3; D gene unclear. The material sequenced was peripheral blood, taken before neoadjuvant nivolumab, alone or with ipilimumab. CDR3 loop: CASSFQSVTDTQYF. CDR3 nucleotide sequence: TGTGCCAGCAGCTTTCAATCGGTCACAGATACGCAGTATTTT.